Included here is one T cell receptor (beta chain) sequence, with context. TCRdb ran MiXCR on the PCR reads and lists one entry per CDR3 protein. Of under 15,000 distinct CDR3 sequences listed, 51% were seen once; the top ten hold about an eighth. The data belong to a study of tumor-infiltrating lymphocytes in oesophageal squamous cell carcinoma. The clonotype comes from a female donor with esophageal squamous cell carcinoma. The sample was blood.

CDR3 in DNA: TGTGCCAGCAGCTCCATCTCACGGACAGGGGCTGGGGAAAAACTGTTTTTT. Protein sequence: CASSSISRTGAGEKLFF. V is TRBV7-6 and J is TRBJ1-4; 9 bases align to TRBD1. CDR1 is SGHVS and CDR2 is FNYEAQ in the germline V gene. This CDR3 has 17 residues. Germline trimming cut 4 bases from V and 8 bases from J; bases unmatched to any gene: 14.